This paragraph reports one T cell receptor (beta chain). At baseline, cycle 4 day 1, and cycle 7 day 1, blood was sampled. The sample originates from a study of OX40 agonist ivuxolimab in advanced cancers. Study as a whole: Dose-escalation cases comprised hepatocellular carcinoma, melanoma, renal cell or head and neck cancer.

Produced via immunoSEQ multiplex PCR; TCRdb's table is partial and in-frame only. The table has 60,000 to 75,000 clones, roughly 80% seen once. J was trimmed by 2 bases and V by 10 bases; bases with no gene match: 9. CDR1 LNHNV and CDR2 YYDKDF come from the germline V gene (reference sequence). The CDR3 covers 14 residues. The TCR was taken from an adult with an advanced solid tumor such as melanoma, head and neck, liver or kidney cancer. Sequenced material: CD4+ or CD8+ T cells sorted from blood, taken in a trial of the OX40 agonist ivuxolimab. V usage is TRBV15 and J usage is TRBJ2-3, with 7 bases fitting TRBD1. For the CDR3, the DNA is TGTGCCAGTCGAGGGGGCGCCTCCACAGATACGCAGTATTTT. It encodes CASRGGASTDTQYF.